These T cell receptor beta chains were read from a single sample in a study of vaccination and CD4 T cells after COVID-19. TCRdb independently ran MiXCR on the PCR reads; one entry per CDR3 protein. The data hold 13,000 or so distinct CDR3 sequences, with 45% to 65% observed a single time. Antigens for these TCRs are unknown. Material for sequencing was CD4+ T cells from blood, cultured in vitro. The receptors were gathered from a human donor who had recovered from COVID-19. Both conserved end residues are part of each CDR3.

j_call | v_call | cdr3_aa
TRBJ2-3 | TRBV20-1 | CSASRLADTTDTQYF
TRBJ2-1 | TRBV20-1 | CSARMTGDVGNEQFF
TRBJ1-6 | TRBV4-2 | CASSQGSSSSYNSPLHF
TRBJ1-6 | TRBV11-3 | CASRGQCSSTYNSPLHF
TRBJ2-3 | TRBV20-1 | CSALADWDTQYF
TRBJ1-2 | TRBV6-2/TRBV6-3 | CASTSTGRLRGYTF
TRBJ2-5 | TRBV18 | CASSRLRQGADQETQYF
TRBJ1-2 | TRBV29-1 | CSVEASGTGGSGYTF
TRBJ1-6 | TRBV7-5 | CISVPEVGTVGNSPLHF
TRBJ2-5 | TRBV7-9 | CASSLADRGLWETQYF
TRBJ2-7 | TRBV7-2 | CASSRGLANSYEQYF